The entry below describes one T cell receptor (beta chain). Its matching antigen is unknown. TCRdb reprocessed the 5' RACE reads via MiXCR and lists one record per CDR3 protein. The profile shows about 130,000 distinct CDR3 sequences, under 8.5% of them singletons. Germline CDR1 is DFQATT and CDR2 is SNEGSKA (reference sequence). V was trimmed by 1 base and J by 8 bases, leaving 12 bases between them. The CDR3 loop spans 13 amino acids. This specimen belongs to a study of T cells after yellow fever vaccination. Study-wide findings and caveats: Among all clonotypes, a small share was observed in both CD4 and CD8 compartments.

The chain uses TRBV20-1 and TRBJ2-1, with D hard to call. The TCR sequence derives from a man aged 18 to 30 who received the YFV17D yellow fever vaccine. The starting material was CD4+ T cells sorted from PBMCs, obtained 10 days after the first yellow fever vaccination. CDR3: CSARVVGPYEQFF. The CDR3 DNA reads as TGCAGTGCTAGAGTAGTGGGCCCGTATGAGCAGTTCTTC.